This TCR beta chain was recovered during a study of neoadjuvant anti-PD-1 for oral cavity cancer. As for the study in general: Patients mostly received three to four biweekly nivolumab doses at 3 mg/kg before surgery.

Produced via immunoSEQ multiplex PCR; TCRdb's table is partial and in-frame only. The sample yields approximately 15,000 clones, 71% seen once. This clone came up once. Regarding time point: after neoadjuvant nivolumab, at surgical resection. Blood cells were analyzed directly, without culture or expansion. The sequence was collected from a person between 35 and 79 years old with oral cavity squamous cell carcinoma. The material sequenced was PBMCs, taken after nivolumab (anti-PD-1) treatment.

CDR3 region: CASSIQQGNQPQHF. DNA for the CDR3: TGTGCCAGTAGTATACAACAGGGAAATCAGCCCCAGCATTTT. The chain couples TRBV19 to TRBJ1-5; D may be TRBD1 (6 bases). Trimming cost V 2 bases and J 4 bases, with 9 bases left between them. The CDR3 sequence is 14 residues long. Germline-derived CDR1 and CDR2 are LNHDA and SQIVND (reference sequence).